This entry lists 18 T cell receptor beta chains sequenced from one sample in a study of control samples from healthy donors and cancer patients. Generated by immunoSEQ multiplex PCR, the TCRdb table keeps only in-frame clones and is missing some. Of more than 20,000 clones in the sample, approximately 80% were seen once. Sequenced: PBMCs. The receptors stem from a man aged 60 to 75 with head and neck cancer.

DNA for the CDR3: TGCGCCAGCAGCCCCACCCGGGACAGGGAGGCCTACGAGCAGTACTTC. Its translation: CASSPTRDREAYEQYF. This sequence joins TRBV4-1 and TRBJ2-7; TRBD1 matches at 9 bases. J lost 2 bases, V lost 4 bases, and 9 bases had no gene match. The germline CDR1 and CDR2 sequences are MGHRA and YSYEKL. CDR3 length equals 16 residues.

The chain couples TRBV30 to TRBJ1-2; D is unresolved. V was pared by 1 base and J by 1 base, with 4 bases between. CDR1 GTSNPN and CDR2 SVGIG come from the germline V gene (reference sequence). The CDR3 runs to 12 residues. CDR3 sequence reads: CAWSGGNYGYTF. In DNA, the CDR3 is TGTGCCTGGAGTGGGGGTAACTATGGCTACACCTTC. Supplemented by reference TRBV30 and TRBJ1-2, the full variable domain reads SQTIHQWPATLVQPVGSPLSLECTVEGTSNPNLYWYRQAAGRGLQLLFYSVGIGQISSEVPQNLSASRPQDRQFILSSKKLLLSDSGFYLCAWSGGNYGYTFGSGTRLTVV.

J is TRBJ1-4 and V is TRBV19; D ambiguous. This CDR3 region has 13 residues. Germline CDR1 is LNHDA and CDR2 is SQIVND (reference sequence). V was shortened by 3 bases and J by 7 bases, with 9 bases between the two germline ends. The CDR3: CASSIYHSEKLFF. The CDR3 region has the DNA TGTGCCAGTAGTATCTACCATTCTGAAAAACTGTTTTTT.

The CDR3 region has the DNA TGTGCCATCAGTGAAGTGGGGGCTAATGAAAAACTGTTTTTT. Amino acid sequence: CAISEVGANEKLFF. The rearrangement links TRBV10-3 to TRBJ1-4, with D maybe TRBD1 (5 bases). The CDR3 totals 14 residues. Trimming took off 3 bases at V and 3 bases at J, with 8 bases between the two ends. Per germline, CDR1 ENHRY and CDR2 SYGVKD.

This CDR3 reads CASSSTGGFYEQYF. CDR3 DNA sequence: TGTGCCAGCAGTTCGACAGGGGGCTTTTACGAGCAGTACTTC. V and J are TRBV28 and TRBJ2-7; 10 nucleotides match TRBD1. The germline V gene encodes CDR1 MDHEN and CDR2 SYDVKM. Germline trimming cut 4 bases from V and 4 bases from J; bases unmatched to any gene: 4. The CDR3 totals 14 residues.

This clone was detected once. A junction boundary mismatches the germline segment, possibly from a read error. The chain combines TRBV7-7 with TRBJ2-2, with 11 bases that match TRBD2. The CDR3 extends over 17 amino acids. The germline V gene has CDR1 SSHAT and CDR2 FNYEAQ (reference sequence). The CDR3 DNA follows: TGTGCTAGCAGCCCGAGCACTAGCGGGAGTCGCGCCGGGGAGCTGTTTTTT. As protein: CASSPSTSGSRAGELFF.

This chain connects TRBV28 to TRBJ1-1, with D perhaps TRBD1 (5 bases). This CDR3 comprises 21 residues. Germline V CDR1 and CDR2: MDHEN, SYDVKM. V shed 6 bases and J shed 1 base, with 33 bases lying between them. The CDR3 sequence is CASSPFFPRLTAQVRNTEAFF. Written as DNA, the CDR3 is TGTGCCAGCAGCCCCTTCTTTCCCCGTTTGACAGCACAGGTTAGGAACACTGAAGCTTTCTTT.

This chain connects TRBV18 to TRBJ1-3; D possibly corresponds to TRBD1 (6 bases). Germline CDR1 and CDR2: KGHSH and LQKENI. The CDR3 is made up of 15 amino acids. Trimming shortened V by 2 bases and J by 3 bases, and 11 bases separated the two germline ends. CDR3 sequence reads: CASSPIGGHGNTIYF. The DNA of the CDR3 is TGTGCCAGCTCACCAATTGGGGGGCATGGAAACACCATATATTTT.

This chain joins TRBV18 and TRBJ1-6; D is perhaps TRBD1 (5 bases). This CDR3 has 18 residues. In germline, CDR1 is KGHSH, CDR2 LQKENI. With 3 bases removed from V and 5 bases from J, the gap between germline ends came to 20 bases. CDR3 residues: CASSPLDTAGKDNSPLHF. CDR3 in DNA: TGTGCCAGCTCACCTTTGGACACGGCAGGGAAAGATAATTCACCCCTCCACTTT. The full variable domain, rest sourced from reference TRBV18 and TRBJ1-6, is NAGVMQNPRHLVRRRGQEARLRCSPMKGHSHVYWYRQLPEEGLKFMVYLQKENIIDESGMPKERFSAEFPKEGPSILRIQQVVRGDSAAYFCASSPLDTAGKDNSPLHFGNGTRLTVT.

The chain joins TRBV4-1 to TRBJ2-5, with 8 bases identical to TRBD2. After removal of 4 bases from V and 2 bases from J, the junction contained 6 bases not matched to a gene. This CDR3 spans 15 amino acids. Germline V gene data show CDR1 as MGHRA and CDR2 as YSYEKL. The CDR3 reads CASSPTPGGQETQYF. CDR3 nucleotides: TGCGCCAGCAGCCCCACCCCGGGAGGGCAAGAGACCCAGTACTTC.

This chain uses TRBV2 with TRBJ2-3; D is uncertain. V lost 6 bases and J 1 base, leaving 20 bases between the germline ends. There are 17 residues in the CDR3. Germline CDR1 is SNHLY and CDR2 is FYNNEI. The CDR3 bases are TGTGCCAGCAGCGACCCCGAGACCCTCGGCGGCACAGATACGCAGTATTTT. This encodes CASSDPETLGGTDTQYF.

The CDR3: CASSSSSYNEQFF. In DNA form, the CDR3 reads TGTGCCAGCAGCTCGAGCTCCTACAATGAGCAGTTCTTC. This chain links TRBV11-2 with TRBJ2-1; no definite D call. The CDR3 is made up of 13 amino acids. V lost 4 bases and J lost 0, with 4 bases in between. Germline values: CDR1 SGHAT, CDR2 FQNNGV.

The rearrangement links TRBV19 to TRBJ2-7; 7 positions match TRBD1. Germline lookup yields CDR1 LNHDA and CDR2 SQIVND (reference sequence). J was trimmed by 3 bases and V by 4 bases; bases with no gene match: 9. The CDR3 is 15 amino acids. In DNA form, the CDR3 reads TGTGCCAGTAGTACTCGGGACAGCCTAGACTACGAGCAGTACTTC. The encoded protein is CASSTRDSLDYEQYF.

The V gene is TRBV12-3 or TRBV12-4, the J gene TRBJ2-1; D unresolved. The CDR3 length is 10 residues. Trimming cost V 2 bases and J 9 bases, with 2 bases left between them. The CDR3 nucleotides read TGTGCCAGCAGTTTATTTGAGCAGTTCTTC. Residues: CASSLFEQFF.

This clone has just one count. The V gene is TRBV7-8, the J gene TRBJ2-7, with a tentative D call TRBD2 (7 bases). The CDR3 contains 15 residues. V was pared by 5 bases and J by 6 bases, with 20 bases between. Germline assignment: CDR1 SGHVS and CDR2 FQNEAQ. The CDR3 is CASSPGGGSGVEQYF. Written as DNA, the CDR3 is TGTGCCAGCAGCCCCGGGGGAGGGTCAGGGGTCGAGCAGTACTTC.

This chain connects TRBV6-6 to TRBJ2-1, with D uncertain. V was cut by 6 bases and J by 5 bases, with 2 bases left in between. This CDR3 has 10 residues. Germline lookup yields CDR1 MNHNY and CDR2 SVGAGI (reference sequence). The chain's CDR3 is CASRDNEQFF. The CDR3 DNA is TGTGCCAGCAGAGACAATGAGCAGTTCTTC.

The chain combines TRBV5-1 with TRBJ2-3; the match to TRBD2 covers 8 bases. With V trimmed by 0 bases and J by 2 bases, 5 bases remained unmatched. Germline CDR1 is SGHRS and CDR2 is YFSETQ. This CDR3 region has 16 residues. The CDR3 region has the DNA TGCGCCAGCAGCTTGGTGGGTAGCGGGGTCACAGATACGCAGTATTTT. Its translation is CASSLVGSGVTDTQYF.

CDR3 protein: CASTTDRQSYEQYF. CDR3 in DNA: TGTGCCAGCACTACGGACAGGCAATCCTACGAGCAGTACTTC. V and J are TRBV11-2 and TRBJ2-7; 7 bases agree with TRBD1. This CDR3 contains 14 residues. V dropped 7 bases and J dropped 1; count of bases not matched to a gene: 7. Germline lookup yields CDR1 SGHAT and CDR2 FQNNGV.